Described below is a single TCR beta chain sequence and its context. This clone's antigen is unknown. Base qualities are not at hand, and no much larger clone is one base apart. These data come from a study of identical twins (dated by TCRdb to 2016 to 2018). Notes on the research overall: The study deep-sequenced TCR alpha and beta repertoires from monozygotic twins, unrelated adults of various ages and cord blood to test whether fetal clonotypes persist. Replicate twin experiments were performed at different times using different library preparation protocols to rule out contamination. The paper as a whole reports these results and caveats: In monozygotic twins, recombination models systematically underestimated out-of-frame TCR alpha sharing, but the models matched the sharing seen between unrelated individuals. Fewer insertions were carried by abundant cord blood beta clonotypes; a weaker similar trend was observed in young adult naive repertoires, while no such trend was observed in memory repertoires. Because the same donors could not be followed over many years, conclusions were based on cross-sectional statistical analysis. Excess twin sharing in beta out-of-frame sequences was weaker because fewer shared sequences lowered the signal-to-noise ratio. Zero-insertion analyses could be partly confounded by invariant T cells such as MAIT and iNKT, though diverse VJ usage argued against such confounding for most clonotypes. Out-of-frame TCR alpha sequences shared between twins showed an excess of low generation-probability sequences compared with coincidental sharing between unrelated individuals.

Trimming takes 6 bases off V and 7 bases off J; junction bases not matched to a gene: 2. CDR1 and CDR2, looked up from the germline V gene, are SGHVS and FNYEAQ. The CDR3, from cysteine to phenylalanine, totals 13 residues. The read is trimmed to its CDR3 DNA, 39 bases read in frame from base 1. All donors were healthy Caucasians. Three pairs of female monozygotic twins, all aged roughly 18 to 30 years, were included in the twin cohort. CD4+ and CD8+ T cell populations were isolated with positive isolation kits from Invitrogen. The library was produced with 5' RACE. The reads were generated on an Illumina HiSeq 2000. Template switching introduced a universal primer binding site; the final cDNA contained a unique molecular identifier, enabling accurate counting of TCR cDNA molecules. Specific primers in the conserved constant-segment region were used to synthesize first-strand cDNA for the TCR alpha and beta chains. To control for contamination, each cDNA library was double barcoded with a SMART-Mk sample barcode plus Illumina barcodes. TruSeq adapter sequences, together with Illumina sample barcodes, were added in two successive PCR steps. The TCR alpha and beta cDNA libraries were sequenced on the Illumina HiSeq platform using custom primers. As for how the authors treated the data: MiGEC processed the raw reads to extract unique molecular identifiers, while MiXCR was used to determine the CDR3 positions. For each individual, recombination models were inferred using an EM algorithm with the repgenHMM and IGoR tools. Shared clonotype analysis was performed with the tcR package in R, normalizing sharing by the product of cloneset sizes. To study raw recombination without the effects of thymic and clonal selection, out-of-frame nonproductive sequences were analyzed. The raw public reads went through TCRdb reprocessing: fastp at Q25, MiXCR clone calling, in-frame beta chains kept. Each entry merges the rows of one CDR3 protein and shows their most common DNA and genes. TCRdb, not the authors, supplied the V and J calls. The sample has 250,000 to 350,000 distinct CDR3 sequences on record, roughly 9.8% of them singletons. The ten largest clones take up around 7.1% of the sample.

Another study also made use of these data, one on yellow fever vaccine responses in identical twins. As the second paper documents: The T cell response to vaccination in identical twins was reported by the authors to appear partly convergent and partly personalized. Focusing on identical twins, the study followed the T cell clones that responded to the vaccine, and did so with precision.

The chain was built from TRBV7-6 and TRBJ2-7, and 14 junction bases match TRBD2. The receptor was derived from a woman aged 18-30 years in good health. What was sequenced was CD8+ T cells sorted from blood. The nucleotides are TGTGCCAGCAGTGGACTAGCGGGAGGTGAGCAGTACTTC. Its product reads: CASSGLAGGEQYF.